The sequence of this T cell receptor (beta chain) was determined in a study of blood T cell repertoires in COVID-19. The wider study: From the United States, Italy and Spain came samples of acute and convalescent COVID-19. T cells, B-cell-depleted T cells, or PBMCs supplied cDNA or gDNA.

In the original workflow: Amplification from reference gene primers served as the basis for estimated nucleated cell counts. Only in-frame clones appear in the TCRdb table, and some are missing; sequencing was by immunoSEQ multiplex PCR. The V and J calls and clone size are taken from that table; D and trimming were inferred from the DNA. The table shows 180,000 or so clones, with about 88% occurring only once. The CDR3 sequence is 12 residues long. Between the trimmed V and J ends, which lost 4 bases and 11 bases, there was a span of 17 bases. Per the germline V gene, CDR1 is GTSNPN and CDR2 is SVGIG (reference sequence).

The sequence came from a man aged 18 to 30 with acute or convalescent COVID-19. The chain is built from TRBV30 and TRBJ1-1, with D unclear. Input material: peripheral blood. CDR3 loop: CAWTREAGWAFF. CDR3 nucleotides: TGTGCCTGGACACGGGAGGCTGGGTGGGCTTTCTTT.